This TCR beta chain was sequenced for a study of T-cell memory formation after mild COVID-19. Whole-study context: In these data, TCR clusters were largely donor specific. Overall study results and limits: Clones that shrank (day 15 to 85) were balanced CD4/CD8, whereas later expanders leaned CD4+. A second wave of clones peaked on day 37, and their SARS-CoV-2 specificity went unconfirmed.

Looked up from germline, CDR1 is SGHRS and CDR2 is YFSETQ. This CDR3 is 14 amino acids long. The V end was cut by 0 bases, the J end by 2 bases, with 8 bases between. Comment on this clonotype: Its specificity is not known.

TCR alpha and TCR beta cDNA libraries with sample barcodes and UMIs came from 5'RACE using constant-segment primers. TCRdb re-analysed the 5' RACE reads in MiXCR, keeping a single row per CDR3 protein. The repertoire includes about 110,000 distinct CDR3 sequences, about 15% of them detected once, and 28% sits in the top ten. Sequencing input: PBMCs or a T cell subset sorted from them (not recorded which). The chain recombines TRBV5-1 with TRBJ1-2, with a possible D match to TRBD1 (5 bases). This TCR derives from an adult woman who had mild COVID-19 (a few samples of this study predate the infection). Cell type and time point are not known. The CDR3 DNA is TGCGCCAGCAGCTTGGATTCAGGGAACTATGGCTACACCTTC. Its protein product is CASSLDSGNYGYTF.